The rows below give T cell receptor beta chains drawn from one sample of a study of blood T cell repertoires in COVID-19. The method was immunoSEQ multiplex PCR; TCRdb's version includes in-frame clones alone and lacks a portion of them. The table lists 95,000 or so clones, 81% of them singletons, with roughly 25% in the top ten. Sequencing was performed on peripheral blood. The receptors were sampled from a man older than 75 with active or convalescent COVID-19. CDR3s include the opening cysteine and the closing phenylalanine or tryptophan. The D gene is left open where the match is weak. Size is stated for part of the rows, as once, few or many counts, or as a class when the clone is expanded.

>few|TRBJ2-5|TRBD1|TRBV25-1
TGTGCCAGCCGGCCCTTAAGGACAGGGCTTCAAGAGACCCAGTACTTC
CASRPLRTGLQETQYF
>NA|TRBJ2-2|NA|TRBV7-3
TGTGCCAGCAGCCCTCTAGGGGGGGCAAAAACCGGGGAGCTGTTTTTT
CASSPLGGAKTGELFF
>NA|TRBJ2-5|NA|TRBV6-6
TGTGCCAGCAGTTACGCGGGGAACCAAGAGACCCAGTACTTC
CASSYAGNQETQYF
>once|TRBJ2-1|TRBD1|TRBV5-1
TGCGCCAGCAGCTTGGGACAGGGGGCTTACAATGAGCAGTTCTTC
CASSLGQGAYNEQFF
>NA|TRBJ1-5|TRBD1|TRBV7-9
TGTGCCAGCAGCCGGGGACAGTTCGAGCCCCAGCATTTT
CASSRGQFEPQHF
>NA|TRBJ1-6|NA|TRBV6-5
TGTGCCATCAAACCCCGGCCGGGGAACTCACCCCTCCACTTT
CAIKPRPGNSPLHF
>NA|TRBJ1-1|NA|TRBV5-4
TGTGCCAGCAGCTTCCTAGGGGCGCCAAGGACTGAAGCTTTCTTT
CASSFLGAPRTEAFF
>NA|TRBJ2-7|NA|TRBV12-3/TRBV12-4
TGTGCCAGCAGTTTAGGCGTCAACTACGAGCAGTACTTC
CASSLGVNYEQYF
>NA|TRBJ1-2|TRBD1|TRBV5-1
TGCGCCAGCAGCTCAGGACAGGGTCAGGGCTACACCTTC
CASSSGQGQGYTF
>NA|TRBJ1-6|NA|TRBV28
TGTGCAGTAACAGGGCTCTATAATTCACCCCTCCACTTT
CAVTGLYNSPLHF
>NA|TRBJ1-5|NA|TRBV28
TGTGCCAGCACGCGGGGTTTCAATCAGCCCCAGCATTTT
CASTRGFNQPQHF
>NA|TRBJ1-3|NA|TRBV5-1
TGCGCCAGCAGCTTGCCAGGGCCTGGAAACACCATATATTTT
CASSLPGPGNTIYF
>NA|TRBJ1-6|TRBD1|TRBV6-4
TGTGCCAGCAGCCGGGACAGGGTTAATTCACCCCTCCACTTT
CASSRDRVNSPLHF
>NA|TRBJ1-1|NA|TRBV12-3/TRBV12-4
TGTGCCAGCAGTTTATATCTGAACACTGAAGCTTTCTTT
CASSLYLNTEAFF
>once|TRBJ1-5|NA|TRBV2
TGTGCCAGCAGTGAGGGGGGGCCCCAGCATTTT
CASSEGGPQHF
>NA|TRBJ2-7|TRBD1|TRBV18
TGTGCCAGCTCAGGGGGGACAGGGAAAGAGCAGTACTTC
CASSGGTGKEQYF
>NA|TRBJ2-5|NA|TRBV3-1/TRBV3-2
TGTGCCAGCAGCCAAGCGGAGGGCTCCCAGTACTTC
CASSQAEGSQYF
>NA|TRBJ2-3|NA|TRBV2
TGTGCCAGCAGTGATCGTACGCGAGATACGCAGTATTTT
CASSDRTRDTQYF
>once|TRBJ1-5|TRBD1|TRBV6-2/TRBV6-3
TGTGCCAGCAGTTCGCAGGGGGCTGTTCAGCCCCAGCATTTT
CASSSQGAVQPQHF
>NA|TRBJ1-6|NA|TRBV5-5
TGTGCCAGCAGCCCCACGGAGGGAACTAATTCACCCCTCCACTTT
CASSPTEGTNSPLHF
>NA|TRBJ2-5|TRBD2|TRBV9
TGTGCCAGCAGCGCTAGCGGGGGGCGACAAGAGACCCAGTACTTC
CASSASGGRQETQYF
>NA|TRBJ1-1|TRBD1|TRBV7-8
TGTGCCAGCACCATTCTTGGGGACAGGGGATCCACTGAAGCTTTCTTT
CASTILGDRGSTEAFF
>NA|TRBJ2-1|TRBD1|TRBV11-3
TGTGCCAGCAGCCCCGGACAGGGGTCGTCCAGGCAGTTCTTC
CASSPGQGSSRQFF
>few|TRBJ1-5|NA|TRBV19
TGTGCCAGTAGTATTGGGACACTAACACGGGGTCAGCCCCAGCATTTT
CASSIGTLTRGQPQHF
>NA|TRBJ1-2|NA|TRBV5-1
TGCGCCAGCAGGCTGACAGTTGGGGAACTATCCTACACCTTC
CASRLTVGELSYTF
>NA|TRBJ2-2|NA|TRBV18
TGTGCCAGCTCAGATACGGTCACCGGGGAGCTGTTTTTT
CASSDTVTGELFF
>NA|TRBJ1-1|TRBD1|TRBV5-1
TGCGCCAGCAGCTCCCGGACAGGGTCGACTAAGATGAACACTGAAGCTTTCTTT
CASSSRTGSTKMNTEAFF
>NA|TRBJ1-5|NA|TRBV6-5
TGTGCCAGCAGTTACGTTCAGGGCTATCAGCCCCAGCATTTT
CASSYVQGYQPQHF
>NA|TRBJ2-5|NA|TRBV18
TGTGCCAGCTCCGGGACACAACAAGAGACCCAGTACTTC
CASSGTQQETQYF
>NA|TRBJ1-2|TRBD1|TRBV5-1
TGCGCCAGCAGCGTTACAGGGGGCGCAGACTATGGCTACACCTTC
CASSVTGGADYGYTF
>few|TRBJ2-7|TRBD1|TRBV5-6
TGTGCCAGCAGCTTGTTGGGTCCGGGACAGGCCTACGAGCAGTACTTC
CASSLLGPGQAYEQYF
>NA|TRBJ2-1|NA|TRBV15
TGTGCCACCAGCACACCACCCGGGAATGAGCAGTTCTTC
CATSTPPGNEQFF
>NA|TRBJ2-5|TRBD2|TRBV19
TGTGCCAGCAGCACTAGCGGGGGAGTCGAGACCCAGTACTTC
CASSTSGGVETQYF
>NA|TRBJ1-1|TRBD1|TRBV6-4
TGTGCCAGCAGCCAGGGACAGGGGATAGGGACTGAAGCTTTCTTT
CASSQGQGIGTEAFF
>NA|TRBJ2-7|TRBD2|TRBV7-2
TGTGCCAGCAGCCGGACCGGCGCGGGGGGCCGTTACGAGCAGTACTTC
CASSRTGAGGRYEQYF
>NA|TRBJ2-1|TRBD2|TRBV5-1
TGCGCCAGCAGGGGAAGCGGGGGGGTTGTCTCCTACAATGAGCAGTTCTTC
CASRGSGGVVSYNEQFF
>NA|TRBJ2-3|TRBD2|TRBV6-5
TGTGCCAGCAGCGTCGCCCGGGACTATCCCCAGTATTTT
CASSVARDYPQYF
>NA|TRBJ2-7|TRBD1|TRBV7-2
TGTGCCAGCAGCTTAGGTAGGGCAGGGGGCGTCTACGAGCAGTACTTC
CASSLGRAGGVYEQYF
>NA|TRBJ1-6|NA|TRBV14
TGTGCCAGCAGCCAGGGTTACAGCTATAATTCACCCCTCCACTTT
CASSQGYSYNSPLHF
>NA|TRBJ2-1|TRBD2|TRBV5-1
TGCGCCAGCAGCTTGGGGCGGGGGGCCTACAATGAGCAGTTCTTC
CASSLGRGAYNEQFF
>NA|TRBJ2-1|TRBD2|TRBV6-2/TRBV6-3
TGTGCCAGCAGTACTTCTCGGGGGGGAGTTTTCTTC
CASSTSRGGVFF
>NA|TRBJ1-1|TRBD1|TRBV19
TGTGCCAGTAGTAAGGGACAGGGGTACACTGAAGCTTTCTTT
CASSKGQGYTEAFF